These 31 T cell receptor beta chains were sequenced from one sample in a study of CD8+CD57+ T cells in acquired aplastic anemia. Patients chosen for sequencing had shown CD8+CD57+ cell expansion by flow cytometry. TCR beta VDJ and CDR3 profiles were obtained from a genomic DNA template. TCRdb independently ran MiXCR on the reads; one entry per CDR3 protein. The repertoire consists of 150,000 to 180,000 distinct CDR3 sequences, with less than 60% occurring once and the leading ten covering roughly 12%. The specimen sequenced was sorted CD4+, CD8+, or CD8+CD57+ T cells (not recorded which) from PBMCs. The receptor source for this set is a human donor with aplastic anemia.

This chain joins TRBV4-2 and TRBJ1-3; 8 bases align to TRBD1. Germline trimming cut 4 bases from V and 0 bases from J; bases unmatched to any gene: 5. The CDR3 is made up of 16 amino acids. Germline loops: CDR1 LGHNA, CDR2 YNFKEQ. The CDR3 DNA reads as TGTGCCAGCAGCCGGGACAGGCAGAGCTCTGGAAACACCATATATTTT. Protein sequence: CASSRDRQSSGNTIYF.

This clonotype was counted many times. The chain employs TRBV27 and TRBJ2-1; unclear D gene. There are 13 residues in the CDR3. CDR1 is MNHEY, CDR2 SMNVEV, per germline (reference sequence). Trimming cost V 3 bases and J 8 bases, with 11 bases left between them. CDR3 sequence reads: CASSLNGRDEQFF. CDR3 nucleotides: TGTGCCAGCAGTTTGAATGGACGGGATGAGCAGTTCTTC.

Remarks on this clonotype: Since a much larger clone is just one base distant, this may be a read error. The rearrangement joins TRBV24-1 to TRBJ2-7; D gene uncertain. The CDR3 is 16 residues long. Germline CDR1 and CDR2: KGHDR and SFDVKD. The chain's CDR3 is CASSHLQTPQGYGQYF. The CDR3 region has the DNA TGTGCCAGCAGCCACCTTCAGACTCCCCAAGGCTACGGGCAGTACTTC.

V usage is TRBV29-1 and J usage is TRBJ1-3; D not resolved. Germline assignment: CDR1 SQVTM and CDR2 ANQGSEA. This CDR3 has 13 amino acids. Trimming shortened V by 5 bases and J by 4 bases, and 12 bases separated the two germline ends. CDR3 region: CSVQYVAGNTIYF. The CDR3 region has the DNA TGCAGCGTTCAATATGTGGCGGGAAACACCATATATTTT.

V and J are TRBV20-1 and TRBJ2-7; D may correspond to TRBD1 or TRBD2 (5 bases each). V was pared by 3 bases and J by 4 bases, with 19 bases between. In germline, CDR1 is DFQATT, CDR2 SNEGSKA (reference sequence). The CDR3 extends over 15 amino acids. The CDR3 nucleotides read TGCAGTGCTAGGCCCCCCGAGGGCAGGGCGTACGAGCAGTACTTC. As protein: CSARPPEGRAYEQYF.

This clonotype has at least ten counts. The J gene is TRBJ1-2, the V gene TRBV5-5, with D tentatively TRBD1 (5 bases). CDR1 SGHKS and CDR2 YYEKEE come from the germline V gene (reference sequence). V lost 0 bases, J lost 1 base, and 7 bases lay in between. The CDR3 contains 14 residues. This chain's CDR3 is CASSLERGNYGYTF. The CDR3 region has the DNA TGTGCCAGCAGCTTGGAAAGGGGTAACTATGGCTACACCTTC.

V and J are TRBV11-2 and TRBJ2-5; tentatively, D is TRBD1 or TRBD2 (6 bases each). Germline V gene sequence: CDR1 SGHAT, CDR2 FQNNGV. V lost 1 base and J 5 bases, leaving 14 bases between the germline ends. There are 15 residues in the CDR3. The CDR3 coding sequence is TGTGCCAGCAGCTTAGGAGGGACACGGGGGGAGACCCAGTACTTC. It is translated as CASSLGGTRGETQYF.

CDR3 DNA sequence: TGTGCCAGTAGCGGAGGGACGTCGCAGACCCAGTACTTC. The encoded protein is CASSGGTSQTQYF. V and J are TRBV19 and TRBJ2-5, with a weak D call TRBD2 (6 bases). V lost 6 bases, J lost 6 bases, and 14 bases lay in between. Looked up from germline, CDR1 is LNHDA and CDR2 is SQIVND (reference sequence). This CDR3 region has 13 residues.

The chain links TRBV10-3 to TRBJ2-5, with D perhaps TRBD2 (5 bases). Germline CDR1 and CDR2: ENHRY and SYGVKD. The CDR3 runs 13 residues. Trimming removed 4 bases at V and 2 bases at J, with 8 bases between. The CDR3 DNA reads as TGTGCCATCAGTGGCGGGTTGCAAGAGACCCAGTACTTC. It is translated as CAISGGLQETQYF.

The chain recombines TRBV12-3 or TRBV12-4 with TRBJ2-7, with no clear D. The CDR3 is 13 residues long. Trimming removed 6 bases from V and 0 bases from J, with 9 bases in between. The CDR3 nucleotides read TGTGCCAGCAGAAGGGTCAGCTCCTACGAGCAGTACTTC. Its translation: CASRRVSSYEQYF.

This clonotype was found many times. The gene calls are TRBV7-9 and TRBJ1-4; 8 nucleotides align to TRBD1. The CDR3 runs 15 residues. Germline values: CDR1 SEHNR, CDR2 FQNEAQ (reference sequence). The ends lost 5 bases at V and 10 bases at J; junction bases unmatched: 12. DNA for the CDR3: TGTGCCAGCAGCCCCCGATCAGGGGGCGAGGGAAAACTGTTTTTT. Amino acid sequence: CASSPRSGGEGKLFF.

Turning to this clonotype: A read error may account for a junction end that differs from germline. This sequence joins TRBV10-3 and TRBJ2-5; 15 nucleotides align to TRBD2. The CDR3 sequence is 17 residues long. CDR1 and CDR2 from the germline V gene are ENHRY and SYGVKD. This chain's CDR3 is CAVSGVWTSGGAETQYF. The CDR3 nucleotides read TGTGCCGTCAGTGGTGTGTGGACTAGCGGGGGGGCGGAGACCCAGTACTTC.

Notes on this clonotype: Likely a read error: the CDR3 ends without its conserved phenylalanine or tryptophan. This sequence joins TRBV29-1 and TRBJ2-1; D is perhaps TRBD2 (6 bases). The germline V gene has CDR1 SQVTM and CDR2 ANQGSEA. The CDR3 length is 14 residues. Trimming cost V 3 bases and J 5 bases, with 14 bases left between them. CDR3 coding DNA: TGCAGCGTTGATATGTGGGGGGTCCACAATGAGCAGTTCTCC. Translated, it gives CSVDMWGVHNEQFS.

This clonotype was picked up many times. V and J are TRBV12-5 and TRBJ2-7, with D perhaps matching TRBD1 or TRBD2 (5 bases each). Germline CDR1 LGHNT, CDR2 FRNRAP. Trimming took off 6 bases at V and 3 bases at J, with 12 bases between the two ends. The CDR3 has 13 amino acids. CDR3 nucleotides: TGTGCTAGTGGCCCGGGACCGAGCTACGAGCAGTACTTC. Its protein is CASGPGPSYEQYF.

The rearrangement links TRBV2 to TRBJ1-5, with TRBD1 matching 10 bases. V trimming: 8 bases; J trimming: 0 bases; junction bases outside the gene matches: 4. The CDR3 is 15 residues long. CDR1 and CDR2 (germline): SNHLY, FYNNEI. In DNA form, the CDR3 reads TGTGCCAGCGCGGGACAGGGGATTAGCAATCAGCCCCAGCATTTT. Its protein product is CASAGQGISNQPQHF.

This chain joins TRBV2 and TRBJ2-5; D is perhaps TRBD1 (5 bases). The CDR3 sequence is 14 residues long. The V gene's germline CDR1 is SNHLY and CDR2 FYNNEI. Trimming took off 7 bases at V and 4 bases at J, with 16 bases between the two ends. DNA for the CDR3: TGTGCCAGCACTGGGGCGAATGGTATAGAGACCCAGTACTTC. Amino acids: CASTGANGIETQYF.

The V call is TRBV6-1, the J call TRBJ2-7; tentative D call: TRBD2 (6 bases). The CDR3 covers 14 residues. Germline V lookup: CDR1 MNHNS, CDR2 SASEGT. Trimming cost V 7 bases and J 1 base, with 14 bases left between them. CDR3 loop: CASTPRGESYEQYF. The CDR3 region has the DNA TGTGCCAGCACCCCCCGCGGGGAATCCTACGAGCAGTACTTC.

This rearrangement joins TRBV7-8 to TRBJ2-3; D ambiguous. V was shortened by 1 base and J by 1 base, with 6 bases between the two germline ends. CDR1 and CDR2 from the germline V gene are SGHVS and FQNEAQ. This CDR3 has 14 residues. The CDR3 sequence is CASSLDTGTDTQYF. DNA of the CDR3: TGTGCCAGCAGCTTAGATACCGGCACAGATACGCAGTATTTT.

This chain links TRBV29-1 with TRBJ2-1, with TRBD1 matching 8 bases. Germline CDR1 reads SQVTM; CDR2 reads ANQGSEA. The CDR3 contains 13 residues. V trimming: 3 bases; J trimming: 8 bases; junction bases outside the gene matches: 6. In DNA form, the CDR3 reads TGCAGCGTTGAGATGACAGGGGCATATGAGCAGTTCTTC. This encodes CSVEMTGAYEQFF.

This clonotype appeared a single time. CDR3 in DNA: TGTGCCACCCGGGGGCAGTCCTACGAGCAGTACTTC. It encodes CATRGQSYEQYF. The rearrangement joins TRBV10-3 to TRBJ2-7; D possibly uses TRBD1 or TRBD2 (6 bases each). From germline, CDR1 is ENHRY and CDR2 SYGVKD. The V end was cut by 10 bases, the J end by 1 base, with 11 bases between. This CDR3 has 12 amino acids.

The V gene is TRBV30, the J gene TRBJ1-2; TRBD1 matches at 8 bases. V shed 3 bases and J 7 bases; nucleotides not matched to a gene: 7. From germline, CDR1 is GTSNPN and CDR2 SVGIG (reference sequence). The CDR3 extends over 13 amino acids. CDR3 bases: TGTGCCTGGAGGACGGACAGGGAGATTGGCTACACCTTC. It codes for CAWRTDREIGYTF.

This clonotype was counted at least ten times. The rearrangement joins TRBV27 to TRBJ1-2; 10 bases map to TRBD1. There are 13 residues in the CDR3. The ends lost 6 bases at V and 10 bases at J; junction bases unmatched: 8. The germline gives CDR1 MNHEY, CDR2 SMNVEV (reference sequence). The CDR3: CASSSRDRGLYTF. Written as DNA, the CDR3 is TGTGCCAGCAGCAGCAGGGACAGGGGACTCTACACCTTC.

This rearrangement joins TRBV7-2 to TRBJ1-1; TRBD1 matches 9 bases. V trimming: 8 bases; J trimming: 8 bases; junction bases outside the gene matches: 12. Germline loops: CDR1 SGHTA, CDR2 FQGNSA. This CDR3 comprises 14 residues. In DNA, the CDR3 is TGTGCCAGCGAGCGAAGGGACAGGGCAGCAGAAGCTTTCTTT. This encodes CASERRDRAAEAFF.

The CDR3 sequence is CASSLGKNTEAFF. The CDR3, as DNA: TGTGCCAGCAGCTTAGGCAAGAACACTGAAGCTTTCTTT. The chain joins TRBV7-6 to TRBJ1-1; unclear D gene. This CDR3 has 13 amino acids. Trimming removed 1 base at V and 1 base at J, with 4 bases between. CDR1 SGHVS and CDR2 FNYEAQ come from the germline V gene.

The chain has TRBV7-3 and TRBJ2-3; D gene unclear. V lost 1 base, J lost 2 bases, and 7 bases lay in between. Germline V gene data show CDR1 as SGHTA and CDR2 as FQGTGA. The CDR3 has 14 residues. The CDR3 region is CASSLSSYTDTQYF. CDR3 bases: TGTGCCAGCAGCTTAAGTAGTTACACAGATACGCAGTATTTT.

This clonotype appeared many times. The chain is built from TRBV6-4 and TRBJ1-5; 7 bases agree with TRBD1. This CDR3 is 14 amino acids long. Looked up from germline, CDR1 is MRHNA and CDR2 is SNTAGT. Trimming at V came to 2 bases and at J to 7 bases, leaving 5 bases not matched to a gene. In DNA, the CDR3 is TGTGCCAGCAGTGACGGGGCAGGGGGACAGCCCCAGCATTTT. It codes for CASSDGAGGQPQHF.

This chain connects TRBV10-3 to TRBJ1-2; D is perhaps TRBD1 (6 bases). V was pared by 10 bases and J by 1 base, with 13 bases between. The CDR3 runs 13 residues. From germline, CDR1 is ENHRY and CDR2 SYGVKD. CDR3 sequence (DNA): TGTGCCACCCCAGCAGGGGATAACTATGGCTACACCTTC. Protein product: CATPAGDNYGYTF.

The sample holds many counts of this clonotype. The V call is TRBV6-1, the J call TRBJ1-1, with D uncertain. CDR3 length: 14 amino acids. V gave up 2 bases and J gave up 1 base, with 8 bases separating them. Germline CDR1 reads MNHNS; CDR2 reads SASEGT. Written as DNA, the CDR3 is TGTGCCAGCAGTGAATTCGAAGAGAACACTGAAGCTTTCTTT. This sequence encodes CASSEFEENTEAFF.

The rearrangement links TRBV10-3 to TRBJ2-3, with 7 positions matching TRBD1. CDR3 length equals 17 residues. CDR1 is ENHRY and CDR2 is SYGVKD in the germline V gene. Unmatched junction bases numbered 11, after V lost 4 bases and J lost 1 base. This CDR3 reads CAISAGASGTGTDTQYF. The DNA of the CDR3 is TGTGCCATCAGTGCCGGAGCGTCTGGGACAGGCACAGATACGCAGTATTTT.

V is TRBV19 and J is TRBJ1-6; D gene unclear. Germline CDR1 is LNHDA and CDR2 is SQIVND (reference sequence). The CDR3 loop spans 15 amino acids. Trimming removed 5 bases at V and 3 bases at J, with 11 bases between. Written as DNA, the CDR3 is TGTGCCAGTAGTTTCCGGGCTGACTATAATTCACCCCTCCACTTT. This sequence encodes CASSFRADYNSPLHF.

V and J are TRBV24-1 and TRBJ1-2; D remains ambiguous. In germline, CDR1 is KGHDR, CDR2 SFDVKD. Trimming took off 5 bases at V and 4 bases at J, with 13 bases between the two ends. The CDR3 extends over 14 amino acids. CDR3 in amino acids: CATSGPTDSYGYTF. DNA for the CDR3: TGTGCCACCAGTGGCCCGACGGACTCCTATGGCTACACCTTC.